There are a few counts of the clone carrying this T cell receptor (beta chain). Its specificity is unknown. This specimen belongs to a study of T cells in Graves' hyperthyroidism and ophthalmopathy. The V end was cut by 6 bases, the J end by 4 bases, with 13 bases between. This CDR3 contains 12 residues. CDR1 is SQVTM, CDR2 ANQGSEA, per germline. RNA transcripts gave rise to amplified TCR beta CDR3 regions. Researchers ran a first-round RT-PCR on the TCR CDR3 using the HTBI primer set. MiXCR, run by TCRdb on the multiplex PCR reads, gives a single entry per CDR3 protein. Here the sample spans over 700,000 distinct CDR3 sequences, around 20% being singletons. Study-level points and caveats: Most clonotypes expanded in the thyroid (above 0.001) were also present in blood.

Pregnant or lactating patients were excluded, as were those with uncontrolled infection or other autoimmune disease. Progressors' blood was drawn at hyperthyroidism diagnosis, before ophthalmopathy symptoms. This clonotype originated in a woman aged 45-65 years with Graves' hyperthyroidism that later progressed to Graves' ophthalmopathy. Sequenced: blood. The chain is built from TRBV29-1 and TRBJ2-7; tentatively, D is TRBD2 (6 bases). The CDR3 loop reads CSVDGGKYEQYF. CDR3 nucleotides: TGCAGCGTAGACGGGGGAAAGTACGAGCAGTACTTC.